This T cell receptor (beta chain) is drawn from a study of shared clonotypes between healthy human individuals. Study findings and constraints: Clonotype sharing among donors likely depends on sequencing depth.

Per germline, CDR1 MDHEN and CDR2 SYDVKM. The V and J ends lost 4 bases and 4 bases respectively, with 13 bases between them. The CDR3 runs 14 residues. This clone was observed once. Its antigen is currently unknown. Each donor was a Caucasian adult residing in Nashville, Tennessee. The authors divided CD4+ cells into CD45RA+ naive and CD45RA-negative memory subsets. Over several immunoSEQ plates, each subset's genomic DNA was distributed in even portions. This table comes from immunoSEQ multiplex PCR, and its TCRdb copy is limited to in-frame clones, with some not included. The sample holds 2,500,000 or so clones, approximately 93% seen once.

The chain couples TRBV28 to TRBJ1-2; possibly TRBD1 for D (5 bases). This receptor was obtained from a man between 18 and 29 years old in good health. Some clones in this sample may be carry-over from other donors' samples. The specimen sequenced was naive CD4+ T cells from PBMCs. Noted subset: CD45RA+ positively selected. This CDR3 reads CASSSGALGYGYTF. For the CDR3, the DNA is TGTGCCAGCAGTTCTGGGGCGTTGGGCTATGGCTACACCTTC.